The clone carrying this T cell receptor beta chain was observed at least ten times. Its antigen remains unidentified. These data are taken from a study of neurological immune-mediated disorders. The study, taken as a whole, reports: Expanded clones shared no CDR3 amino acid sequences across subjects, suggesting private repertoires in all groups.

The time point is: longitudinal time-point 3. MiXCR, run by TCRdb on the 5' RACE reads, gives a single entry per CDR3 protein. This sample has fewer than 55,000 distinct CDR3 sequences, with 10% to 15% found just once. Sequencing input: PBMCs. This clonotype was sampled from a male donor with HTLV-1-associated myelopathy (HAM/TSP).

The CDR3: CASSFTENYEQYF. CDR3 sequence (DNA): TGTGCCAGCAGTTTCACAGAGAACTACGAGCAGTACTTC. This sequence joins TRBV6-6 and TRBJ2-7; no definite D call. Trimming took off 4 bases at V and 3 bases at J, with 10 bases between the two ends. This CDR3 comprises 13 residues. Germline-derived CDR1 and CDR2 are MNHNY and SVGAGI (reference sequence).